The source of this T cell receptor beta chain is a study of Tregs in tolerant kidney transplant recipients. Study-wide results and caveats: Changing PCR primers prevented nucleotide comparison between some patients' samples. Donor-specific Treg expansion exceeded global Treg expansion in tolerant patients, suggesting antigen drive.

Generated by immunoSEQ multiplex PCR, the TCRdb table keeps only in-frame clones and is missing some. Seen here are over 60,000 clones, 85% to 90% observed once, and the top ten hold approximately 0.4%. Looked up from germline, CDR1 is SGDLS and CDR2 is YYNGEE. This CDR3 contains 15 residues. V was trimmed by 4 bases and J by 0 bases, leaving 12 bases between them. A note on this clone: As yet, its antigen is unknown.

CD4+CD25+CD127- Tregs, CD4+CD25- non-Tregs, CD4 and CD8 cells were sorted. The origin of this receptor is a human donor who received a combined kidney and bone marrow transplant. Sequenced here: CD4+ T cells from blood, sampled before the transplant. This sequence joins TRBV9 and TRBJ2-3; a weak D match, TRBD1 (6 bases). CDR3 region: CASSPDRTSTDTQYF. CDR3 DNA sequence: TGTGCCAGCAGCCCTGACAGGACAAGCACAGATACGCAGTATTTT.